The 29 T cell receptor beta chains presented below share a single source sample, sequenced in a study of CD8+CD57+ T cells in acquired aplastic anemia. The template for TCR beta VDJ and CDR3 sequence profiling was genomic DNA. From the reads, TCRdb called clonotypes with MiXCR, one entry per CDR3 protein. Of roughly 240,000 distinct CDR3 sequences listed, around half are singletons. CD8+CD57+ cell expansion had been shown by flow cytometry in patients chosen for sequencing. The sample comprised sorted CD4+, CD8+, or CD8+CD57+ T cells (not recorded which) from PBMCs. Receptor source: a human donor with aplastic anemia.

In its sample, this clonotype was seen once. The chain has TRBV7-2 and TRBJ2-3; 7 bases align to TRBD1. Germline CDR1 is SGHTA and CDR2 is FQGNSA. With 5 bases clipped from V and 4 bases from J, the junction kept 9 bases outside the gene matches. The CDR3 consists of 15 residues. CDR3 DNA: TGTGCCAGCAGCCTACAGGGGAACGTGGCAGATACGCAGTATTTT. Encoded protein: CASSLQGNVADTQYF.

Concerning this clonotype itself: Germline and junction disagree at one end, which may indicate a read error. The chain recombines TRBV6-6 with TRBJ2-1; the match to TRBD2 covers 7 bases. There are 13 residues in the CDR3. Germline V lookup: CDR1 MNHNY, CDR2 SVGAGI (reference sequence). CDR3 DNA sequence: TGTGCCAGCAGCCCCGGGACTACCAATGAGCAGCTCTTC. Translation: CASSPGTTNEQLF.

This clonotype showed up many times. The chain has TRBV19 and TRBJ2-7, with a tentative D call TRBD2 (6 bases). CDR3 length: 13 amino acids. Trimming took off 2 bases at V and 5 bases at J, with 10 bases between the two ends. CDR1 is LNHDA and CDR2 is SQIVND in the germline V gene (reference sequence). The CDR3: CASSISGGNEQYF. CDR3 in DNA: TGTGCCAGTAGTATATCTGGGGGGAACGAGCAGTACTTC.

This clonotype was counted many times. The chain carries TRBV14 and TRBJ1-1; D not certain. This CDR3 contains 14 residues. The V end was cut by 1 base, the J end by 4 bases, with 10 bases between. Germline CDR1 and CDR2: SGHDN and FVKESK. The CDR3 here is CASSQAKLLTEAFF. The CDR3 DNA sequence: TGTGCCAGCAGCCAAGCCAAGTTACTCACTGAAGCTTTCTTT.

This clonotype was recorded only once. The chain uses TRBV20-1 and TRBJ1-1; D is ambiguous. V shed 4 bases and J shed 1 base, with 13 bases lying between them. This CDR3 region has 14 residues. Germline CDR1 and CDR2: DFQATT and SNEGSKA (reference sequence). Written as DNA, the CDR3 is TGCAGTGCTAAACACACTATAGGGAACACTGAAGCTTTCTTT. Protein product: CSAKHTIGNTEAFF.

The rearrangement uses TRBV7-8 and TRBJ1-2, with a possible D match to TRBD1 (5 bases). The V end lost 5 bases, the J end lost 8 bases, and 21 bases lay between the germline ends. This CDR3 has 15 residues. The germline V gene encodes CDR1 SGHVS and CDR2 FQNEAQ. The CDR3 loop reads CASSNPRPERGGYTF. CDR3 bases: TGTGCCAGCAGCAACCCCAGGCCAGAGAGGGGAGGCTACACCTTC.

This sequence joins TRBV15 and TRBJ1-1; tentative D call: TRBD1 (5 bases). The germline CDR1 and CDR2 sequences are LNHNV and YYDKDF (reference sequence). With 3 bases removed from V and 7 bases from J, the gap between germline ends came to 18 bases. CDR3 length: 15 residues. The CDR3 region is CATSRYGSGANEAFF. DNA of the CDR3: TGTGCCACCAGCAGGTATGGAAGCGGGGCCAATGAAGCTTTCTTT.

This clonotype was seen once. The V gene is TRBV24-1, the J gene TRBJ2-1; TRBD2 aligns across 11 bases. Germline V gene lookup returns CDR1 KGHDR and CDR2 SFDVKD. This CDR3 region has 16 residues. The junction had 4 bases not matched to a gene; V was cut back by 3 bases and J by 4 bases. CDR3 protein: CATSDPGLAGYNEQFF. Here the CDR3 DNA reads TGTGCCACCAGTGATCCCGGACTAGCGGGTTACAATGAGCAGTTCTTC.

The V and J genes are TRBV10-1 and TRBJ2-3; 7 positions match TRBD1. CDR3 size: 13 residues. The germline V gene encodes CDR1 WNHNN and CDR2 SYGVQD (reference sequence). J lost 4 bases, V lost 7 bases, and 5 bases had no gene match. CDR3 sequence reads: CASTGQAADTQYF. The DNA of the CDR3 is TGCGCCAGCACTGGACAGGCAGCAGATACGCAGTATTTT.

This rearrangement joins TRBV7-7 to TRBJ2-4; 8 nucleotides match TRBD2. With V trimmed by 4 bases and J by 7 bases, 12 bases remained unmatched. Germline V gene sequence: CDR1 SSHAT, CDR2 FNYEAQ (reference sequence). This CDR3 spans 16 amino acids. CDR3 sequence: CASSSRPSGLKNIQYF. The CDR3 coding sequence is TGTGCCAGCAGCTCAAGACCTAGCGGGCTTAAGAACATTCAGTACTTC.

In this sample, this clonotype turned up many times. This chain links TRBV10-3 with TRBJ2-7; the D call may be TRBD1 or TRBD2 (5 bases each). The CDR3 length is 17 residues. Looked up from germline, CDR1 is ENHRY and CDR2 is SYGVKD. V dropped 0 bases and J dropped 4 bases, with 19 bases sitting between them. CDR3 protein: CAISESSGTETPYEQYF. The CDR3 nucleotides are TGTGCCATCAGTGAGTCCTCCGGGACGGAGACACCTTACGAGCAGTACTTC.

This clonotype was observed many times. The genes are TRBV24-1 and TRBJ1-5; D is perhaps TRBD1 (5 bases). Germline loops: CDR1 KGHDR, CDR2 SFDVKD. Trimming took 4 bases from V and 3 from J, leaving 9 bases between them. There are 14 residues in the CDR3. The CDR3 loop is CATSDRDYNQPQHF. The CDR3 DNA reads TGTGCCACCAGTGACAGGGATTACAATCAGCCCCAGCATTTT.

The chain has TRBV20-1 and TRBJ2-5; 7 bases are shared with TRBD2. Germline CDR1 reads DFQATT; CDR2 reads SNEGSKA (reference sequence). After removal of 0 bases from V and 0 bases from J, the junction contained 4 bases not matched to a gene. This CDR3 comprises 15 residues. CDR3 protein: CSARDPGTNQETQYF. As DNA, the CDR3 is TGCAGTGCTAGAGACCCCGGGACTAACCAAGAGACCCAGTACTTC.

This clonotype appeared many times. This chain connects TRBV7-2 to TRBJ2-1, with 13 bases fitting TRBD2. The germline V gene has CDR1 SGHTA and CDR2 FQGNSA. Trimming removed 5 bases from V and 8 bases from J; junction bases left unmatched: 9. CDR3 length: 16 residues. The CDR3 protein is CASSRELAGGSHEQFF. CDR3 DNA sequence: TGTGCCAGCAGCCGTGAACTAGCGGGAGGGTCCCATGAGCAGTTCTTC.

CDR3 sequence (DNA): TGTGCCAGCACAGGACTAGAGCAGTATTTT. Amino acids: CASTGLEQYF. V gene TRBV2 combines with J gene TRBJ2-3; 7 bases align to TRBD2. The J segment lost 11 bases and the V segment lost 7 bases, leaving 3 bases of the junction unmatched. CDR3 length equals 10 residues. Germline V gene data show CDR1 as SNHLY and CDR2 as FYNNEI. Looking up the rest from reference TRBV2 and TRBJ2-3 gives the full variable domain: EPEVTQTPSHQVTQMGQEVILRCVPISNHLYFYWYRQILGQKVEFLVSFYNNEISEKSEIFDDQFSVERPDGSNFTLKIRSTKLEDSAMYFCASTGLEQYFGPGTRLTVL.

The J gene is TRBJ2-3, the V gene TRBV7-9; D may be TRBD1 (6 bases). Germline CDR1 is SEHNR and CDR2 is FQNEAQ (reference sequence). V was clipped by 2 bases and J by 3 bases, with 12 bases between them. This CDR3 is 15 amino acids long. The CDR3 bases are TGTGCCAGCAGCTTATTTACAGGGAATACAGATACGCAGTATTTT. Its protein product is CASSLFTGNTDTQYF.

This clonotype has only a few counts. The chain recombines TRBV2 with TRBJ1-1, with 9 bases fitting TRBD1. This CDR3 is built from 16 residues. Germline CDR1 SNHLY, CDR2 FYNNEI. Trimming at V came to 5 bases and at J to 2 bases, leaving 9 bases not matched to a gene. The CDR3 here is CASSYTGGLGNTEAFF. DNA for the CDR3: TGTGCCAGCAGTTATACAGGGGGCCTTGGTAACACTGAAGCTTTCTTT.

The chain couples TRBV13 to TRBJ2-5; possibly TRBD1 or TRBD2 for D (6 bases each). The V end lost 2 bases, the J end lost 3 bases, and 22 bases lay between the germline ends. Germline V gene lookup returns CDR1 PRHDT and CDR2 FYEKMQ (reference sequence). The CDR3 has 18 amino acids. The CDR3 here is CASSLQGRTGSVEETQYF. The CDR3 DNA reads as TGTGCCAGCAGCTTACAGGGGAGGACCGGGAGTGTCGAAGAGACCCAGTACTTC.

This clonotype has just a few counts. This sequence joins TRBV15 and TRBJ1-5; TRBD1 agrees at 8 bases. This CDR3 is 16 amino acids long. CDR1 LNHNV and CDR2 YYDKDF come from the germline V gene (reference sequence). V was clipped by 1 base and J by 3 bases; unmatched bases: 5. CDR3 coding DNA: TGTGCCACCAGCAGAGGACAGGGGACTTACAATCAGCCCCAGCATTTT. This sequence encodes CATSRGQGTYNQPQHF.

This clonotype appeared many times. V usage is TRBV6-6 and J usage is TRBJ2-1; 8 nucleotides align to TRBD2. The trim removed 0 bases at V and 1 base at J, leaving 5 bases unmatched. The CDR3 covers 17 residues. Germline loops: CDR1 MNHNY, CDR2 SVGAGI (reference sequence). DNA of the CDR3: TGTGCCAGCAGTTACTCTTTGACTAGCGTTTCCTACAATGAGCAGTTCTTC. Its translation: CASSYSLTSVSYNEQFF.

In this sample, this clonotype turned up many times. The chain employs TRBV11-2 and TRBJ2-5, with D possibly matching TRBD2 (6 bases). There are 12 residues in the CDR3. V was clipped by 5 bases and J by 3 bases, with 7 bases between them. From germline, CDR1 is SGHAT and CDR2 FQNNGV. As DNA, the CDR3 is TGTGCCAGCAGCGGGGGGAAAGAGACCCAGTACTTC. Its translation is CASSGGKETQYF.

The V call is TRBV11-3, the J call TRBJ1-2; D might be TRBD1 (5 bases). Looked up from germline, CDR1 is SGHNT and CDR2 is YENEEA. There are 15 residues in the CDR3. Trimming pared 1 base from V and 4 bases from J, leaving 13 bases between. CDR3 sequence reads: CASSLGRGRPYGYTF. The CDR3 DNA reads TGTGCCAGCAGCTTAGGCCGGGGCCGACCCTATGGCTACACCTTC.

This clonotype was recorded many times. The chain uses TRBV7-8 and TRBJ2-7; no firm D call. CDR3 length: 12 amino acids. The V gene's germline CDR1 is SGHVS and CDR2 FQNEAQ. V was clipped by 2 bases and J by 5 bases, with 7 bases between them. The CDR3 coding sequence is TGTGCCAGCAGCTTATTTCTCGACGAGCAGTACTTC. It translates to CASSLFLDEQYF.

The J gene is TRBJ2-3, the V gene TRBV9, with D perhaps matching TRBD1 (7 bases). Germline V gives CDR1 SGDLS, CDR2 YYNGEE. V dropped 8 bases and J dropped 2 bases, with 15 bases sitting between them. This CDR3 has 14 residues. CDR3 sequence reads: CASGEDRSTDTQYF. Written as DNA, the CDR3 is TGTGCCAGTGGGGAGGACAGGTCCACAGATACGCAGTATTTT.

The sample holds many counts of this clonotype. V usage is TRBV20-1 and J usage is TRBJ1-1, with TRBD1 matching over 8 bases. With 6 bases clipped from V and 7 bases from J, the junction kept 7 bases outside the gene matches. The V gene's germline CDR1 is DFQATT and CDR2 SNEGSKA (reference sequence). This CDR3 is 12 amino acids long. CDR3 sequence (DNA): TGCAGTGCCAGGGGGCAGGAGTATGAAGCTTTCTTT. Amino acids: CSARGQEYEAFF.

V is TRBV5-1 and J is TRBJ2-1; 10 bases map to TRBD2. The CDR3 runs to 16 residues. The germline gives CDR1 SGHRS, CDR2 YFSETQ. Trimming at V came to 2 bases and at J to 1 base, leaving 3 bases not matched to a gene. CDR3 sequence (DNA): TGCGCCAGCAGCTTCGGACTAGCGGTGTCCTACAATGAGCAGTTCTTC. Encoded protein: CASSFGLAVSYNEQFF.

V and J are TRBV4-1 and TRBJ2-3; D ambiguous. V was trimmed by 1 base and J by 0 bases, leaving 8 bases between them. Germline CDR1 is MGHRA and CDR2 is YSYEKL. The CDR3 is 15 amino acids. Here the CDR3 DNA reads TGCGCCAGCAGCCAAGTATTGTCCAGCACAGATACGCAGTATTTT. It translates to CASSQVLSSTDTQYF.

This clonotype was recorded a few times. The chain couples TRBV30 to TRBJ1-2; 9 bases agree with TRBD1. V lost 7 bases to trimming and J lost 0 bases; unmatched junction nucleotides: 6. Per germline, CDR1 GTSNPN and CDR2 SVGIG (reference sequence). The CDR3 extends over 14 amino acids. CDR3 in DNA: TGTGCCTTCCGGACAGGGGCCTCTAACTATGGCTACACCTTC. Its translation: CAFRTGASNYGYTF.

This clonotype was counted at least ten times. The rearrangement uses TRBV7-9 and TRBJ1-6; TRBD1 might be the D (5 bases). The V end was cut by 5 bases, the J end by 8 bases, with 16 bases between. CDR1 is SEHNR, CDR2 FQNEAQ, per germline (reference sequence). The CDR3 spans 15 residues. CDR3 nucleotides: TGTGCCAGCAGCCCGGGACCGCCTCCGGATTCACCCCTCCACTTT. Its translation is CASSPGPPPDSPLHF.